Presented here are 28 T cell receptor beta chains from one specimen sequenced in a study of shared clonotypes between healthy human individuals. Sequencing was performed with immunoSEQ multiplex PCR; in TCRdb, only in-frame clones are kept and a portion is missing. The sample shows about 2,100,000 clones, approximately 94% of them seen only once. CD45RO-negative, CCR7-positively selected cells formed the naive CD8 fraction, excluding terminally differentiated effector memory CD45RA+ cells. Material for sequencing was naive CD8+ T cells from PBMCs. All receptors come from a man aged 18-30 years in good health. Some clones in this sample may be carry-over from other donors' samples.

This clone appeared once. The genes are TRBV4-2 and TRBJ1-2; 7 bases agree with TRBD1. Trimming cost V 3 bases and J 9 bases; bases outside gene matches: 13. The germline gives CDR1 LGHNA, CDR2 YNFKEQ. The CDR3 is made up of 15 amino acids. CDR3 in DNA: TGTGCCAGCAGCCAGAGGGTTGAGGACAGGCGAAGCTACACCTTC. Protein: CASSQRVEDRRSYTF.

This rearrangement joins TRBV13 to TRBJ2-1; D remains ambiguous. The CDR3 runs 14 residues. V was shortened by 1 base and J by 4 bases, with 8 bases between the two germline ends. The germline gives CDR1 PRHDT, CDR2 FYEKMQ (reference sequence). CDR3 amino acids: CASSLADPYNEQFF. The CDR3 DNA follows: TGTGCCAGCAGCTTAGCGGACCCTTACAATGAGCAGTTCTTC.

The V call is TRBV11-2, the J call TRBJ2-3; maybe TRBD2 (6 bases). Trimming cost V 8 bases and J 3 bases, with 18 bases left between them. CDR1 and CDR2 (germline): SGHAT, FQNNGV. The CDR3 length is 15 residues. The CDR3 DNA reads as TGTGCCAGCCGGCGGGACCGGTCTCAAACAGATACGCAGTATTTT. This translates into CASRRDRSQTDTQYF.

The chain combines TRBV19 with TRBJ1-1; D uncertain. The germline gives CDR1 LNHDA, CDR2 SQIVND (reference sequence). The CDR3 consists of 13 residues. Trimming took off 6 bases at V and 1 base at J, with 9 bases between the two ends. The CDR3: CASSELPNTEAFF. The CDR3 bases are TGTGCCAGTAGCGAACTCCCGAACACTGAAGCTTTCTTT.

V usage is TRBV10-3 and J usage is TRBJ1-1; 9 nucleotides line up with TRBD1. The CDR3 extends over 15 amino acids. J gave up 7 bases and V 2 bases, and 8 bases lay outside the gene matches. CDR1 and CDR2 (germline): ENHRY, SYGVKD. Written as DNA, the CDR3 is TGTGCCATCAGTGAGCGGACAGGGGTGCACATTGAAGCTTTCTTT. This codes for CAISERTGVHIEAFF.

The chain combines TRBV9 with TRBJ2-1; 15 positions agree with TRBD2. The CDR3 extends over 18 amino acids. Germline lookup yields CDR1 SGDLS and CDR2 YYNGEE. The junction had 13 bases not matched to a gene; V was cut back by 3 bases and J by 9 bases. The CDR3 DNA is TGTGCCAGCAGCGCCTCGAGGACTAGCGGGAGGGATCGTATTGAGCAGTTCTTC. This codes for CASSASRTSGRDRIEQFF.

V usage is TRBV7-9 and J usage is TRBJ2-7; 8 bases are a match to TRBD1. With V trimmed by 3 bases and J by 5 bases, 6 bases remained unmatched. This CDR3 comprises 14 residues. The germline gives CDR1 SEHNR, CDR2 FQNEAQ (reference sequence). The CDR3 reads CASSLDRAGDEQYF. The CDR3 region has the DNA TGTGCCAGCAGCTTGGACAGGGCTGGGGACGAGCAGTACTTC. The entire variable domain, with the rest obtained from reference TRBV7-9 and TRBJ2-7, is as follows: DTGVSQNPRHKITKRGQNVTFRCDPISEHNRLYWYRQTLGQGPEFLTYFQNEAQLEKSRLLSDRFSAERPKGSFSTLEIQRTEQGDSAMYLCASSLDRAGDEQYFGPGTRLTVT.

As regards this clone: This sample also contains other DNA sequences that code for the same CDR3. This chain links TRBV7-9 with TRBJ2-7; TRBD2 is a possible D gene (6 bases). The CDR3 length is 11 residues. V was shortened by 5 bases and J by 6 bases, with 8 bases between the two germline ends. Germline V CDR1 and CDR2: SEHNR, FQNEAQ (reference sequence). CDR3 sequence: CASSTRGEQYF. The CDR3 DNA sequence: TGTGCCAGCAGCACGCGGGGCGAGCAGTACTTC.

The chain combines TRBV27 with TRBJ2-7; perhaps TRBD2 as D (6 bases). This CDR3 contains 14 residues. In germline, CDR1 is MNHEY, CDR2 SMNVEV (reference sequence). Trimming cost V 5 bases and J 2 bases, with 13 bases left between them. In DNA, the CDR3 is TGTGCCAGCAGTACCCGGGACTGGCCCTACGAGCAGTACTTC. Encoded protein: CASSTRDWPYEQYF.

The V and J genes are TRBV27 and TRBJ2-3; weak D call: TRBD2 (6 bases). Trimming removed 7 bases from V and 2 bases from J, with 13 bases in between. The CDR3 is made up of 14 amino acids. Germline loops: CDR1 MNHEY, CDR2 SMNVEV (reference sequence). The CDR3 protein is CASKGLAITDTQYF. For the CDR3, the DNA is TGTGCCAGCAAGGGACTCGCTATCACAGATACGCAGTATTTT.

This sequence joins TRBV14 and TRBJ2-6; unclear D gene. V was trimmed by 1 base and J by 0 bases, leaving 7 bases between them. The CDR3 loop spans 16 amino acids. Germline V lookup: CDR1 SGHDN, CDR2 FVKESK. In DNA, the CDR3 is TGTGCCAGCAGCCAAGCCCCGTCCTCTGGGGCCAACGTCCTGACTTTC. Translating it yields CASSQAPSSGANVLTF. The variable domain in full, completed from reference TRBV14 and TRBJ2-6, reads EAGVTQFPSHSVIEKGQTVTLRCDPISGHDNLYWYRRVMGKEIKFLLHFVKESKQDESGMPNNRFLAERTGGTYSTLKVQPAELEDSGVYFCASSQAPSSGANVLTFGAGSRLTVL.

The chain joins TRBV28 to TRBJ2-3, with 9 positions matching TRBD1. V was pared by 6 bases and J by 4 bases, with 8 bases of the junction left unmatched. Germline V gene lookup returns CDR1 MDHEN and CDR2 SYDVKM. The CDR3 spans 15 residues. The CDR3, as DNA: TGTGCCAGCAGCCAACGGGACAGGGAACCAGATACGCAGTATTTT. It yields the protein CASSQRDREPDTQYF.

The chain combines TRBV5-1 with TRBJ2-2; either TRBD1 or TRBD2 may supply D (5 bases each). The length of the CDR3 is 15 residues. V was clipped by 4 bases and J by 1 base, with 11 bases between them. CDR1 SGHRS and CDR2 YFSETQ come from the germline V gene. CDR3 nucleotide sequence: TGCGCCAGCAGCCCCTGGGACCAGAACACCGGGGAGCTGTTTTTT. It is translated as CASSPWDQNTGELFF.

This chain uses TRBV7-9 with TRBJ2-2; 13 nucleotides match TRBD2. Per the germline V gene, CDR1 is SEHNR and CDR2 is FQNEAQ (reference sequence). The V segment lost 2 bases and the J segment 5 bases; nucleotides outside the gene matches: 8. There are 18 residues in the CDR3. CDR3 loop: CASSLTGLAGVGTGELFF. For the CDR3, the DNA is TGTGCCAGCAGCTTAACCGGACTAGCGGGAGTTGGTACCGGGGAGCTGTTTTTT.

Note on this clone: This sequence may be a read error, since a much larger clone differs from it by one base. Other DNA sequences in this specimen translate into the identical CDR3. The chain couples TRBV27 to TRBJ1-5; no definite D call. The V end was cut by 2 bases, the J end by 1 base, with 3 bases between. This CDR3 comprises 13 residues. The V gene's germline CDR1 is MNHEY and CDR2 SMNVEV (reference sequence). The CDR3 nucleotides are TGTGCCAGCAGTTTAGAGAGCAATCAGCCCCAGCATTTT. Amino acids: CASSLESNQPQHF.

This chain uses TRBV7-7 with TRBJ2-5, with 10 bases fitting TRBD1. The CDR3 is 20 amino acids. V shed 5 bases, J shed 3 bases, and the junction held 21 bases outside the gene matches. Germline CDR1 SSHAT, CDR2 FNYEAQ (reference sequence). In DNA, the CDR3 is TGTGCCAGCAGCCCCGATCTTTTCCGGGACAGGGGTTCCAGGGAAGAGACCCAGTACTTC. Amino acids: CASSPDLFRDRGSREETQYF.

The CDR3 reads CASSPRPKSPYNEQFF. In DNA, the CDR3 is TGTGCCAGCAGCCCTCGTCCGAAGTCCCCCTACAATGAGCAGTTCTTC. This chain joins TRBV7-6 and TRBJ2-1; D gene uncertain. There are 16 residues in the CDR3. CDR1 SGHVS and CDR2 FNYEAQ come from the germline V gene. V lost 5 bases and J 2 bases, leaving 16 bases between the germline ends.

V is TRBV6-5 and J is TRBJ2-3; 11 bases are a match to TRBD2. This CDR3 contains 15 residues. The V gene end was trimmed by 8 bases and the J gene end by 2 bases; junction bases not matched to a gene: 6. Per the germline V gene, CDR1 is MNHEY and CDR2 is SVGAGI. The CDR3: CASGLAGGYTDTQYF. CDR3 in DNA: TGTGCCAGCGGCTTAGCGGGAGGGTACACAGATACGCAGTATTTT.

In its sample, this clone was seen once. The chain uses TRBV4-1 and TRBJ2-3, with a possible D match to TRBD2 (7 bases). The V end was cut by 4 bases, the J end by 2 bases, with 13 bases between. In germline, CDR1 is MGHRA, CDR2 YSYEKL. The CDR3 totals 15 residues. CDR3 nucleotides: TGCGCCAGCAGCCTCACAGGGAGGGCCACAGATACGCAGTATTTT. Its translation: CASSLTGRATDTQYF.

This clone showed up just a few times. The chain recombines TRBV7-9 with TRBJ1-2, with D maybe TRBD1 (5 bases). Trimming removed 3 bases at V and 4 bases at J, with 9 bases between. The CDR3 length is 13 residues. Germline V gene data show CDR1 as SEHNR and CDR2 as FQNEAQ (reference sequence). In DNA, the CDR3 is TGTGCCAGCAGCTTGACAGAGTCCTATGGCTACACCTTC. It encodes CASSLTESYGYTF.

The chain recombines TRBV19 with TRBJ1-5, with 10 bases that match TRBD1. This CDR3 is built from 13 residues. After removal of 6 bases from V and 9 bases from J, the junction contained 5 bases not matched to a gene. From germline, CDR1 is LNHDA and CDR2 SQIVND (reference sequence). The DNA of the CDR3 is TGTGCCAGTAGCCAGGACAGGGGGAGGCCCCAGCATTTT. This sequence encodes CASSQDRGRPQHF.

This chain joins TRBV15 and TRBJ1-2; 7 nucleotides line up with TRBD1. CDR3 size: 15 residues. After removal of 5 bases from V and 4 bases from J, the junction contained 10 bases not matched to a gene. Germline CDR1 is LNHNV and CDR2 is YYDKDF (reference sequence). This CDR3 reads CATSVRQGISYGYTF. The CDR3 nucleotides are TGTGCCACCAGCGTGAGACAGGGTATCTCCTATGGCTACACCTTC.

This clone has only one observation. The chain combines TRBV9 with TRBJ2-5; either TRBD1 or TRBD2 may supply D (5 bases each). The CDR3 spans 12 residues. From germline, CDR1 is SGDLS and CDR2 YYNGEE. The V gene lost 3 bases and the J gene lost 4 bases, with 7 bases spanning the gap. CDR3 region: CASSGGRETQYF. DNA for the CDR3: TGTGCCAGCAGCGGGGGGAGAGAGACCCAGTACTTC.

The chain couples TRBV28 to TRBJ2-5; 10 bases are shared with TRBD1. V trimming: 7 bases; J trimming: 5 bases; junction bases outside the gene matches: 19. This CDR3 contains 18 residues. Looked up from germline, CDR1 is MDHEN and CDR2 is SYDVKM. The CDR3 DNA follows: TGTGCCAGCACTTCAGGCAGGGACAGGGGACCGGTGGGGGAGACCCAGTACTTC. Its protein is CASTSGRDRGPVGETQYF.

The J gene is TRBJ2-1, the V gene TRBV27; no reliable D call. The V end lost 3 bases, the J end lost 8 bases, and 11 bases lay between the germline ends. The CDR3 loop spans 13 amino acids. Germline V CDR1 and CDR2: MNHEY, SMNVEV (reference sequence). CDR3 coding DNA: TGTGCCAGCAGTTTCCTGGATGGCTATGAGCAGTTCTTC. Translating gives CASSFLDGYEQFF.

Comment on this clone: Other DNA variants within this sample encode the same CDR3. The V call is TRBV28, the J call TRBJ2-1; D not resolved. CDR1 and CDR2 from the germline V gene are MDHEN and SYDVKM. This CDR3 is built from 12 residues. Trimming shortened V by 3 bases and J by 2 bases, and 2 bases separated the two germline ends. The CDR3, as DNA: TGTGCCAGCAGTTTGGCCTACAATGAGCAGTTCTTC. This sequence encodes CASSLAYNEQFF. The full variable domain, in which reference TRBV28 and TRBJ2-1 provide the parts outside the CDR3, is DVKVTQSSRYLVKRTGEKVFLECVQDMDHENMFWYRQDPGLGLRLIYFSYDVKMKEKGDIPEGYSVSREKKERFSLILESASTNQTSMYLCASSLAYNEQFFGPGTRLTVL.

About this clone itself: The sample carries other DNA sequences with the same CDR3. The V gene is TRBV6-5, the J gene TRBJ2-7; 8 positions agree with TRBD1. The germline V gene encodes CDR1 MNHEY and CDR2 SVGAGI. This CDR3 region has 12 residues. Losses at the gene ends were 3 bases for V and 6 bases for J; bases not matched to a gene: 1. CDR3 sequence: CASSYGTGEQYF. As DNA, the CDR3 is TGTGCCAGCAGTTATGGGACAGGCGAGCAGTACTTC.

V is TRBV19 and J is TRBJ2-1; 7 nucleotides line up with TRBD2. Germline loops: CDR1 LNHDA, CDR2 SQIVND (reference sequence). This CDR3 spans 13 amino acids. Germline trimming cut 6 bases from V and 8 bases from J; bases unmatched to any gene: 7. This CDR3 reads CASSYDGGYEQFF. The CDR3 region has the DNA TGTGCCAGTAGCTACGACGGGGGGTATGAGCAGTTCTTC.